This T cell receptor beta chain originates from a study of shared clonotypes between healthy human individuals. The overall study: Donors had three CD4 naive, three CD4 memory, two CD8 naive and one CD8 memory plate apiece.

Naive CD8 cells lacked CD45RO and underwent positive selection for CCR7, leaving out terminally differentiated effector memory CD45RA+ cells. A 200 ng quantity of DNA, roughly 30,000 T cell genomes, went into the sorted-subset replicate PCRs. Sequencing was performed with immunoSEQ multiplex PCR; in TCRdb, only in-frame clones are kept and a portion is missing. Among roughly 570,000 clones, about 98% were seen once, and the ten largest hold approximately 0.33%. Between the trimmed V and J ends, which lost 4 bases and 0 bases, there was a span of 9 bases. Germline CDR1 reads SQVTM; CDR2 reads ANQGSEA. The CDR3 runs to 13 residues. In this sample, this clone turned up once. Its antigen is unknown. Overall study findings and caveats: On the whole, naive subsets had larger estimated richness than memory subsets had.

The sequenced sample consisted of naive CD8+ T cells sorted from blood. The origin of this receptor is a man aged 30 to 39 in good health. J is TRBJ1-1 and V is TRBV29-1, with D perhaps TRBD1 (6 bases). The CDR3 bases are TGCAGCGTTGGAACAGGGTTGAACACTGAAGCTTTCTTT. Translated: CSVGTGLNTEAFF.